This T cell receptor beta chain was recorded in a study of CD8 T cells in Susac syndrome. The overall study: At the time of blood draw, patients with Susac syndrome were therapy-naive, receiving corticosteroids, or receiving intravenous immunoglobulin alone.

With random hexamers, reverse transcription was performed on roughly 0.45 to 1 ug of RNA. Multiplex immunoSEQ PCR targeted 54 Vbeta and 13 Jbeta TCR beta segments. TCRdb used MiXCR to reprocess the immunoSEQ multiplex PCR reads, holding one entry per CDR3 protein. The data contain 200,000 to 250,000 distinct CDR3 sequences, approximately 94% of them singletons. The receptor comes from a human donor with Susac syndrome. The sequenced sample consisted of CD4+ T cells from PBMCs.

The DNA for the CDR3 is TGTGCCAGTAGAAGTCACAGGGGGCCTAACTATGGCTACACCTTC. Protein: CASRSHRGPNYGYTF. This chain uses TRBV19 with TRBJ1-2, with 9 bases identical to TRBD1. Losses at the gene ends were 6 bases for V and 0 bases for J; bases not matched to a gene: 5. CDR1 is LNHDA and CDR2 is SQIVND in the germline V gene (reference sequence). The CDR3 contains 15 residues.